This T cell receptor (beta chain) emerged from a study of T cell responses to AZD1222 COVID-19 vaccine. Study context: Analysis merged second doses at about 4 or about 12 weeks.

A remark on this clone: The antigen remains undetermined.

Study-level results: It was only after the peak T cell response that any repertoires were sampled.

The repertoire was sequenced with immunoSEQ multiplex PCR; TCRdb's copy has only in-frame clones and lacks some. The data hold 150,000 to 200,000 clones, with around 89% observed a single time. Between the trimmed V and J ends, which lost 1 base and 5 bases, there was a span of 11 bases. CDR3 length: 15 residues. Germline assignment: CDR1 SGHVS and CDR2 FNYEAQ. This TCR derives from an adult in good health. Material: peripheral blood, obtained on day 0 of AZD1222 vaccination. This rearrangement joins TRBV7-6 to TRBJ2-2; D gene uncertain. CDR3 nucleotides: TGTGCCAGCAGCTTAGGGGGTACTGGGACCGGGGAGCTGTTTTTT. It specifies CASSLGGTGTGELFF.